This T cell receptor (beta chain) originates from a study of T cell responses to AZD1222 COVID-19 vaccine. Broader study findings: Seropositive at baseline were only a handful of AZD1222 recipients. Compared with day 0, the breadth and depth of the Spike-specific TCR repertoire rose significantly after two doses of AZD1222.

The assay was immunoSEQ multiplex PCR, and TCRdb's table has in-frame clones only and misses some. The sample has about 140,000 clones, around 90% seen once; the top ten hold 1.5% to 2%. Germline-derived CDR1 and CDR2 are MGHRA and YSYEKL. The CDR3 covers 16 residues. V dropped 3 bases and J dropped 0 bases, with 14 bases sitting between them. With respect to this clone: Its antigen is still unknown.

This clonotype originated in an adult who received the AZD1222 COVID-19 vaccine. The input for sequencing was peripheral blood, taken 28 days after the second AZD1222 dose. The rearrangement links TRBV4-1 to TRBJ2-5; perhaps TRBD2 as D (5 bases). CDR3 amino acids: CASSQELGNNQETQYF. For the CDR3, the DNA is TGCGCCAGCAGCCAGGAACTAGGTAATAACCAAGAGACCCAGTACTTC.